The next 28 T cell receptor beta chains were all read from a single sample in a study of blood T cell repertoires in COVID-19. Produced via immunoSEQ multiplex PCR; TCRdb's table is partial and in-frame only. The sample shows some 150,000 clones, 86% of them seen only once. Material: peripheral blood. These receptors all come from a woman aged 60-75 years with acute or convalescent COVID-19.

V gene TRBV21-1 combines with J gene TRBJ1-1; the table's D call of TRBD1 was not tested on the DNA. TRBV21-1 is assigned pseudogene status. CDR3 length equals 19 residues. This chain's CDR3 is CASSKGGRYRDRGPTEAFF. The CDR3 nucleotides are TGTGCCAGCAGCAAAGGGGGGCGATACCGGGACAGGGGGCCAACTGAAGCTTTCTTT.

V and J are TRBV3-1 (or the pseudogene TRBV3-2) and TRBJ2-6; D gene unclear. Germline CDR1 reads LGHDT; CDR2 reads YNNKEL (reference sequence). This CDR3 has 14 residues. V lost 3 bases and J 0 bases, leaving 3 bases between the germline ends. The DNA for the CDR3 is TGTGCCAGCAGCCAGAGCTCTGGGGCCAACGTCCTGACTTTC. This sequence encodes CASSQSSGANVLTF.

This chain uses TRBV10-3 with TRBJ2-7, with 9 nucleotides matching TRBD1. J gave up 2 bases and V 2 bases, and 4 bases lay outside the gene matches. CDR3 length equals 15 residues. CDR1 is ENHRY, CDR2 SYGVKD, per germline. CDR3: CAISEGQGRTYEQYF. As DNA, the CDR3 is TGTGCCATCAGTGAGGGACAGGGGAGGACCTACGAGCAGTACTTC.

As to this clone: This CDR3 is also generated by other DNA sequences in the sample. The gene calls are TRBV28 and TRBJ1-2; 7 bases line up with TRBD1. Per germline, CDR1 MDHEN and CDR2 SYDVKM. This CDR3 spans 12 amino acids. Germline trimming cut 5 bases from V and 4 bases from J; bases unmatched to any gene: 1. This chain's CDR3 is CASSRDSYGYTF. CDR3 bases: TGTGCCAGCAGTAGGGACAGCTATGGCTACACCTTC.

This CDR3 is CASSADRGLGTEAFF. Here the CDR3 DNA reads TGTGCCAGCAGTGCCGACAGGGGGCTCGGCACTGAAGCTTTCTTT. The chain couples TRBV2 to TRBJ1-1; 10 nucleotides line up with TRBD1. The J segment lost 4 bases and the V segment lost 4 bases, leaving 6 bases of the junction unmatched. From germline, CDR1 is SNHLY and CDR2 FYNNEI. The CDR3 covers 15 residues.

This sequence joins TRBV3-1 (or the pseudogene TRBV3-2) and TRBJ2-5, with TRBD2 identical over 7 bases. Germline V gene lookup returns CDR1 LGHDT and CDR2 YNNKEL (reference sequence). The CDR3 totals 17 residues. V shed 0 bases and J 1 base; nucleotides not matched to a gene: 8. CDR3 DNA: TGTGCCAGCAGCCAAGATCTTGGCAGACTAGCCCAAGAGACCCAGTACTTC. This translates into CASSQDLGRLAQETQYF.

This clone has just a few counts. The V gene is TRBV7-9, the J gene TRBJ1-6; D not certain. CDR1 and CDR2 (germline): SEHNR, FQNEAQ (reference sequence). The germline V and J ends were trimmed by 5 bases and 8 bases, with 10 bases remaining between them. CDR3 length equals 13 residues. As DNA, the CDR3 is TGTGCCAGCAGCCACAGACGAGATTCACCCCTCCACTTT. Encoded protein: CASSHRRDSPLHF.

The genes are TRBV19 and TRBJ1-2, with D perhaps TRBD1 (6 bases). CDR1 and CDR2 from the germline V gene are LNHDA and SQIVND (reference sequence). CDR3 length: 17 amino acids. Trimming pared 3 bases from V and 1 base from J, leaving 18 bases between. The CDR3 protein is CASSIQPPDRLNYGYTF. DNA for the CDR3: TGTGCCAGTAGTATCCAACCGCCGGACAGACTTAACTATGGCTACACCTTC.

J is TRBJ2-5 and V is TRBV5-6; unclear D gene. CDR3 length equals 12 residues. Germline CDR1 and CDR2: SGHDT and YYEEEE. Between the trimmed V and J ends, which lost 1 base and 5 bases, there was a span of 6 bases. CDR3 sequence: CASSLQLETQYF. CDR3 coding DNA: TGTGCCAGCAGCTTGCAATTGGAGACCCAGTACTTC.

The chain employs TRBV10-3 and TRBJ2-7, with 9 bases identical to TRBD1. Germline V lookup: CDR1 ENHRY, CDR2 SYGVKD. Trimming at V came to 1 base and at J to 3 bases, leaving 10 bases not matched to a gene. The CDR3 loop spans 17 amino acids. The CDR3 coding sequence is TGTGCCATCAGTGAGTGGGGACAGGGAACGGGGAGCTACGAGCAGTACTTC. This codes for CAISEWGQGTGSYEQYF.

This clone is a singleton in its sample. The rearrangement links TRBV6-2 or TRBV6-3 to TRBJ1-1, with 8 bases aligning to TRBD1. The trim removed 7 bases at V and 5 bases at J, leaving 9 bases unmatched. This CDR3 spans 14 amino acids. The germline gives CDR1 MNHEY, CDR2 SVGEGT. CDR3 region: CASIPQYRGTEAFF. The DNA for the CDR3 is TGTGCCAGCATCCCACAATACAGGGGGACTGAAGCTTTCTTT.

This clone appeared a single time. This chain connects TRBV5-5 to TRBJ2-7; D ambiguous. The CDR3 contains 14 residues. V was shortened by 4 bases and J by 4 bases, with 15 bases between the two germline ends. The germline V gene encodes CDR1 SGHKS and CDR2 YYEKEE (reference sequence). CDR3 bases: TGTGCCAGCAGCCCTGGTGTGGGCCCTTACGAGCAGTACTTC. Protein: CASSPGVGPYEQYF.

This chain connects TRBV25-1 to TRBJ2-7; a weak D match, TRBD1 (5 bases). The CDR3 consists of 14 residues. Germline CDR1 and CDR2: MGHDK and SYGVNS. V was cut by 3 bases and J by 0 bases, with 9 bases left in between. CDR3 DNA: TGTGCCAGCAGTGACAGGGAAAGCTCCTACGAGCAGTACTTC. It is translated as CASSDRESSYEQYF.

Here the CDR3 DNA reads TGTGCCAGCAGCTTGTCCGAGTTCACTGAAGCTTTCTTT. Protein: CASSLSEFTEAFF. The chain recombines TRBV5-4 with TRBJ1-1, with no clear D. CDR3 length: 13 residues. Germline lookup yields CDR1 SGHNT and CDR2 YYREEE (reference sequence). V dropped 1 base and J dropped 4 bases, with 8 bases sitting between them. Full variable domain (missing parts from reference TRBV5-4 and TRBJ1-1): ETGVTQSPTHLIKTRGQQVTLRCSSQSGHNTVSWYQQALGQGPQFIFQYYREEENGRGNFPPRFSGLQFPNYSSELNVNALELDDSALYLCASSLSEFTEAFFGQGTRLTVV.

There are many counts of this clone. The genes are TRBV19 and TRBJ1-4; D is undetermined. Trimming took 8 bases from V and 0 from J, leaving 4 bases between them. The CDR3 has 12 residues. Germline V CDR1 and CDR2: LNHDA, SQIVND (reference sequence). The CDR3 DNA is TGTGCCAGTGAGACAACTAATGAAAAACTGTTTTTT. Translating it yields CASETTNEKLFF.

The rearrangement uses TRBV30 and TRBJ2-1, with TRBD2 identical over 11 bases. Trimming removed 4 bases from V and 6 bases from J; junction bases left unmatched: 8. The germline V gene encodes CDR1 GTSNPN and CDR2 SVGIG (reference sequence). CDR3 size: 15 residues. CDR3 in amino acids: CAWTRSGGGPNEQFF. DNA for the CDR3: TGTGCCTGGACTCGTAGCGGGGGGGGTCCCAATGAGCAGTTCTTC. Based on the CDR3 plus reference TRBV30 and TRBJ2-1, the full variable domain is SQTIHQWPATLVQPVGSPLSLECTVEGTSNPNLYWYRQAAGRGLQLLFYSVGIGQISSEVPQNLSASRPQDRQFILSSKKLLLSDSGFYLCAWTRSGGGPNEQFFGPGTRLTVL.

The chain's CDR3 is CASVPDSGSGNTIYF. Here the CDR3 DNA reads TGCGCCAGCGTCCCCGACTCCGGCTCTGGAAACACCATATATTTT. The genes are TRBV5-1 and TRBJ1-3, with D hard to call. This CDR3 has 15 residues. V gave up 7 bases and J gave up 0 bases, with 14 bases separating them. In germline, CDR1 is SGHRS, CDR2 YFSETQ.

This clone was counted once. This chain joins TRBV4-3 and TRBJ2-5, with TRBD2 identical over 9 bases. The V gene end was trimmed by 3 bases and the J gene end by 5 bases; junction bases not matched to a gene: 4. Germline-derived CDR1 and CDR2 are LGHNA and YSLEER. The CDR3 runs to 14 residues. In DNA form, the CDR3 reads TGCGCCAGCAGCCAGCTCCTAGCGGGGGAGACCCAGTACTTC. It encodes CASSQLLAGETQYF.

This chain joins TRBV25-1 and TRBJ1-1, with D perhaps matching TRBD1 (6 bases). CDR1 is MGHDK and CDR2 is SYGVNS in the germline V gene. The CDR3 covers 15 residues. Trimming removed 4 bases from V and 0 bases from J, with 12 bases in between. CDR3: CASSANRAMNTEAFF. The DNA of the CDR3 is TGTGCCAGCAGTGCCAACAGGGCCATGAACACTGAAGCTTTCTTT.

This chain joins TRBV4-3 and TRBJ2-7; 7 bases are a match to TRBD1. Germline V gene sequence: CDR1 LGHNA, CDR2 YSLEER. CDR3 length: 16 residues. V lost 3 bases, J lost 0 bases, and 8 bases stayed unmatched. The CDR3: CASSHATGVGSYEQYF. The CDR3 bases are TGCGCCAGCAGCCACGCCACAGGGGTAGGCTCCTACGAGCAGTACTTC.

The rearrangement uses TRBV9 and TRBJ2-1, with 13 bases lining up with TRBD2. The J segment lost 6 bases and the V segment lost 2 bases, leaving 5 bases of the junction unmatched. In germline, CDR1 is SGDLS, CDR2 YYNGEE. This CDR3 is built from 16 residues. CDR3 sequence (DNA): TGTGCCAGCAGCGTTGGACTAGCGGGGGCCCTCAATGAGCAGTTCTTC. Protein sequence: CASSVGLAGALNEQFF.

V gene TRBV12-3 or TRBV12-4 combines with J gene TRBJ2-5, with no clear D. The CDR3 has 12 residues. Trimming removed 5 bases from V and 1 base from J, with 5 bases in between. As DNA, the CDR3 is TGTGCCAGCAGTCAATCCCAAGAGACCCAGTACTTC. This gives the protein CASSQSQETQYF.

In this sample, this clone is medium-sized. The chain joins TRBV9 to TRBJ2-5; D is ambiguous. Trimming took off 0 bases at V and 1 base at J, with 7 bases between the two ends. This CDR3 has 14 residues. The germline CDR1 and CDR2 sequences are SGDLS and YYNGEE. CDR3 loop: CASSVAEIQETQYF. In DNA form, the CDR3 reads TGTGCCAGCAGCGTAGCCGAGATCCAAGAGACCCAGTACTTC. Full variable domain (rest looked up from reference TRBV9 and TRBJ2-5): DSGVTQTPKHLITATGQRVTLRCSPRSGDLSVYWYQQSLDQGLQFLIQYYNGEERAKGNILERFSAQQFPDLHSELNLSSLELGDSALYFCASSVAEIQETQYFGPGTRLLVL.

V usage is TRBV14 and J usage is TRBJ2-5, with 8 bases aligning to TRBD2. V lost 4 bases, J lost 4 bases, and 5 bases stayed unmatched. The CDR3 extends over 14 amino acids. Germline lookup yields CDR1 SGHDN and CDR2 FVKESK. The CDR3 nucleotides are TGTGCCAGCAGCCCCGGACTAGCCCGAGAGACCCAGTACTTC. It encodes CASSPGLARETQYF.

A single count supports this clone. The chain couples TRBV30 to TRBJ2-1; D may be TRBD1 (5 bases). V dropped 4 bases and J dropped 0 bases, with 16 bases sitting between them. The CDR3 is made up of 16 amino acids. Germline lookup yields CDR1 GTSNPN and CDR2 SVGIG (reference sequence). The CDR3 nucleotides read TGTGCCTGGAAGGAGTGGGGCGCCAGCTCCTACAATGAGCAGTTCTTC. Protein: CAWKEWGASSYNEQFF.

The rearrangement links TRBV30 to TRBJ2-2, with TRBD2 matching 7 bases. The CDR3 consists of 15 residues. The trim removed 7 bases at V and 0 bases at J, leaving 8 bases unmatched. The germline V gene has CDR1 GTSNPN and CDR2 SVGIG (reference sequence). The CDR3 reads CASERGRANTGELFF. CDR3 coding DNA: TGTGCCTCCGAGCGGGGCAGGGCGAACACCGGGGAGCTGTTTTTT. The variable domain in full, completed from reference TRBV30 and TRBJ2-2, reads SQTIHQWPATLVQPVGSPLSLECTVEGTSNPNLYWYRQAAGRGLQLLFYSVGIGQISSEVPQNLSASRPQDRQFILSSKKLLLSDSGFYLCASERGRANTGELFFGEGSRLTVL.

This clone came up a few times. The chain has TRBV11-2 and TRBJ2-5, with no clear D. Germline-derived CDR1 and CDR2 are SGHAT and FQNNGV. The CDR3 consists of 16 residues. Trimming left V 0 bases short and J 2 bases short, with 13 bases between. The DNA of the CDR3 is TGTGCCAGCAGCTTAGATCTTCTTGCGGCACAAGAGACCCAGTACTTC. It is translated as CASSLDLLAAQETQYF.

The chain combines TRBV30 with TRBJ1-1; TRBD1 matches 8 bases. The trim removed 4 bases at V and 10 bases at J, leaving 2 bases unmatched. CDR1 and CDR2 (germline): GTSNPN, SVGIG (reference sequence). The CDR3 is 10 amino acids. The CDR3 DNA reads TGTGCCTGGATACAGGGGGGAGCTTTCTTT. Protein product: CAWIQGGAFF.